These T cell receptor beta chains were read from a single sample in a study of T-cell reconstitution after alpha-beta-depleted transplantation in children. TCRdb processed the PCR reads anew with MiXCR; each CDR3 protein has one entry. The sample contains roughly 300,000 distinct CDR3 sequences, 9.9% of which appear only once. Sequencing was performed on PBMCs from the stem cell graft donor, taken from the stem cell graft. The receptors derive from a human donor who donated a stem cell graft to a child with SCID. The CDR3 runs from the conserved cysteine through the conserved F or W. Fields, in order: CDR3 protein, CDR3 DNA, J gene, clone size, V gene, D gene. The D gene is left open where the match is weak. Size is stated for part of the rows, as once, few or many counts, or as a class when the clone is expanded.

CSASGATKNIQYF,TGCAGTGCTAGCGGGGCGACCAAAAACATTCAGTACTTC,TRBJ2-4,few,TRBV20-1,-
CASSPPGGEGSYNEQFF,TGTGCCAGCAGTCCCCCGGGCGGGGAGGGGTCCTACAATGAGCAGTTCTTC,TRBJ2-1,many,TRBV27,TRBD2
CASSFQYEQYF,TGTGCCAGCAGCTTCCAATACGAGCAGTACTTC,TRBJ2-7,few,TRBV7-8,-
CASSTLQGSSGEQYF,TGTGCCAGCTCCACACTCCAGGGCTCCTCGGGGGAGCAGTACTTC,TRBJ2-7,few,TRBV18,-
CASSLVEINSPLHF,TGTGCCAGCAGTTTGGTGGAAATAAATTCACCCCTCCACTTT,TRBJ1-6,few,TRBV12-3/TRBV12-4,-
CASSQLVNTGELFF,TGTGCCAGCTCACAGCTAGTGAACACCGGGGAGCTGTTTTTT,TRBJ2-2,many,TRBV18,-
CASSPLPRPTDTQYF,TGTGCCAGCAGCCCACTACCCCGACCCACAGATACGCAGTATTTT,TRBJ2-3,few,TRBV7-3,-
CASSLEASNQPQHF,TGTGCCAGCAGTTTAGAGGCCAGCAATCAGCCCCAGCATTTT,TRBJ1-5,many,TRBV12-3/TRBV12-4,-
CASSQREKGTYEQYF,TGCGCCAGCAGCCAGAGGGAGAAGGGGACCTACGAGCAGTACTTC,TRBJ2-7,-,TRBV4-1,-
CSARGDRGFLYNEQFF,TGCAGTGCTAGAGGGGATCGGGGTTTCCTCTACAATGAGCAGTTCTTC,TRBJ2-1,many,TRBV20-1,-
CAISRQGGETQYF,TGTGCCATCAGTAGACAGGGAGGGGAGACCCAGTACTTC,TRBJ2-5,many,TRBV10-3,-
CSARNRDRPQNQETQYF,TGCAGTGCTAGGAACCGGGACAGGCCGCAGAATCAAGAGACCCAGTACTTC,TRBJ2-5,-,TRBV20-1,TRBD1
CASSFLAQYNEQFF,TGTGCCAGCAGTTTTCTAGCGCAATACAATGAGCAGTTCTTC,TRBJ2-1,few,TRBV27,-
CASHGRGAGGELFF,TGTGCCAGCCACGGTCGGGGGGCAGGCGGGGAGCTGTTTTTT,TRBJ2-2,many,TRBV7-9,-
CASSLMGEQFF,TGTGCCAGCAGCTTAATGGGTGAGCAGTTCTTC,TRBJ2-1,many,TRBV7-3,-
CASSDADVVWTQYF,TGTGCCAGCAGTGATGCAGACGTGGTTTGGACCCAGTACTTC,TRBJ2-5,-,TRBV2,-
CATRGGNTEAFF,TGCGCCACCAGGGGAGGGAACACTGAAGCTTTCTTT,TRBJ1-1,-,TRBV5-1,-
CSARINRDTGELFF,TGCAGTGCCCGAATCAACAGGGACACCGGGGAGCTGTTTTTT,TRBJ2-2,-,TRBV20-1,-
CASSLGTGYTF,TGTGCCAGCAGTTTGGGTACTGGCTACACCTTC,TRBJ1-2,-,TRBV12-3/TRBV12-4,-
CASSLGRRNGGELFF,TGCGCCAGCAGCTTGGGACGGCGGAATGGCGGGGAGCTGTTTTTT,TRBJ2-2,-,TRBV5-1,-
CASSLADLPGQETQYF,TGTGCCAGCAGTTTAGCCGACCTCCCGGGGCAAGAGACCCAGTACTTC,TRBJ2-5,-,TRBV12-3/TRBV12-4,-
CASSPGQGWDQPQHF,TGTGCCAGCAGCCCCGGACAGGGGTGGGATCAGCCCCAGCATTTT,TRBJ1-5,-,TRBV12-3/TRBV12-4,TRBD1
CASSFQRYTGELFF,TGTGCCAGCAGTTTTCAGAGATACACCGGGGAGCTGTTTTTT,TRBJ2-2,-,TRBV12-3/TRBV12-4,-
CASGGLYNEQFF,TGTGCTAGTGGAGGACTATACAATGAGCAGTTCTTC,TRBJ2-1,few,TRBV12-5,-
CASSQLLTGYYEQYF,TGTGCCAGCAGCCAACTCCTGACAGGGTACTACGAGCAGTACTTC,TRBJ2-7,many,TRBV3-1,TRBD1
CASSRADSLNQPQHF,TGTGCCAGCAGCCGCGCGGACAGCCTCAATCAGCCCCAGCATTTT,TRBJ1-5,-,TRBV7-2,-
CASSLRTGADTQYF,TGTGCCAGCAGTCTAAGGACAGGGGCCGATACGCAGTATTTT,TRBJ2-3,-,TRBV12-3/TRBV12-4,TRBD1
CASSERGQQETQYF,TGTGCCAGCAGCGAGAGGGGGCAACAAGAGACCCAGTACTTC,TRBJ2-5,few,TRBV9,TRBD1
CASSQGVQNSPLHF,TGTGCCAGCAGTCAAGGGGTCCAGAATTCACCCCTCCACTTT,TRBJ1-6,-,TRBV6-1,-
CASSLTGKLAEQFF,TGTGCCAGCAGTTTGACAGGGAAATTGGCTGAGCAGTTCTTC,TRBJ2-1,few,TRBV12-3/TRBV12-4,TRBD1
CASSPGTGFGGELFF,TGTGCCAGCAGCCCCGGGACAGGCTTTGGAGGGGAGCTGTTTTTT,TRBJ2-2,-,TRBV11-3,TRBD1
CASRPDTTSSPLHF,TGTGCCAGCAGACCTGACACAACGAGTTCACCCCTCCACTTT,TRBJ1-6,few,TRBV7-9,-
CASSTDIREKLFF,TGTGCCAGCAGTACGGACATACGGGAAAAACTGTTTTTT,TRBJ1-4,-,TRBV2,-
CASSLGREQFF,TGCGCCAGCAGCTTGGGCAGGGAGCAGTTCTTC,TRBJ2-1,few,TRBV5-1,-
CSARDLQGDAYEQYF,TGCAGTGCTAGAGATCTGCAGGGGGATGCCTACGAGCAGTACTTC,TRBJ2-7,many,TRBV20-1,TRBD1
CASTGRGRGSPLHF,TGTGCCAGCACTGGGAGAGGGAGGGGATCACCCCTCCACTTT,TRBJ1-6,few,TRBV6-1,-
CASSLAGQNAEAFF,TGTGCCAGCAGCTTAGCGGGACAGAACGCTGAAGCTTTCTTT,TRBJ1-1,many,TRBV7-2,TRBD1
CASRKAGGQNIQYF,TGCGCCAGCAGGAAAGCGGGGGGCCAAAACATTCAGTACTTC,TRBJ2-4,few,TRBV5-1,TRBD2
CSARDLASGQETQYF,TGCAGTGCTAGAGATTTGGCTAGCGGACAAGAGACCCAGTACTTC,TRBJ2-5,few,TRBV20-1,TRBD2
CASSPGQGVNSPLHF,TGTGCCAGTAGTCCGGGACAGGGCGTCAATTCACCCCTCCACTTT,TRBJ1-6,-,TRBV19,TRBD1
CASSQQGSTEAFF,TGTGCCAGCAGCCAACAGGGGAGCACTGAAGCTTTCTTT,TRBJ1-1,many,TRBV9,TRBD1
CAISANTGELFF,TGTGCCATCAGTGCCAACACCGGGGAGCTGTTTTTT,TRBJ2-2,-,TRBV10-3,-
CASGRALEQYF,TGTGCCAGCGGAAGGGCCCTGGAGCAGTACTTC,TRBJ2-7,-,TRBV12-3/TRBV12-4,-
CASSPSGQNIQYF,TGTGCCAGCAGCCCATCCGGGCAAAACATTCAGTACTTC,TRBJ2-4,many,TRBV12-3/TRBV12-4,-
CSAASPRPEAFF,TGCAGTGCTGCCAGTCCGAGGCCTGAAGCTTTCTTT,TRBJ1-1,few,TRBV20-1,-
CASSVQDNYGYTF,TGTGCCAGCAGCGTCCAAGACAACTATGGCTACACCTTC,TRBJ1-2,few,TRBV7-9,-
CASSQTSQGYTF,TGTGCCAGCAGCCAAACCTCCCAGGGCTACACCTTC,TRBJ1-2,few,TRBV3-1,-
CASSRIESSQETQYF,TGTGCCAGCAGTCGAATCGAATCCAGTCAAGAGACCCAGTACTTC,TRBJ2-5,few,TRBV7-9,-
CASSPGTSGPYTDTQYF,TGTGCCAGCAGCCCCGGGACTAGCGGTCCTTACACAGATACGCAGTATTTT,TRBJ2-3,few,TRBV7-9,TRBD2
CASSVVPFNEQFF,TGTGCCAGCAGCGTAGTCCCCTTCAATGAGCAGTTCTTC,TRBJ2-1,-,TRBV9,-
CASSRAVGQGIGTQYF,TGTGCCAGCAGCCGTGCGGTAGGACAGGGGATCGGGACCCAGTACTTC,TRBJ2-5,few,TRBV3-1,TRBD1
CASSSQGAVTQYF,TGCGCCAGCAGCTCACAGGGGGCCGTTACGCAGTATTTT,TRBJ2-3,many,TRBV5-1,TRBD1
CASSLVGGTSSYNEQFF,TGTGCCAGCAGCTTAGTAGGGGGGACGAGCTCCTACAATGAGCAGTTCTTC,TRBJ2-1,-,TRBV7-2,-
CASSVGAGNTQYF,TGTGCCAGCAGTGTCGGGGCCGGAAATACGCAGTATTTT,TRBJ2-3,-,TRBV2,-